This section outlines one T cell receptor (beta chain) sequence together with its context. TCRdb keeps only in-frame clones here, not all; method: immunoSEQ multiplex PCR. The repertoire has about 200,000 clones, roughly 83% of them found once; the top ten carry 4.5% to 7%. The source of the sample is a study of blood T cell repertoires in COVID-19. There are 15 residues in the CDR3. Germline CDR1 and CDR2: MNHEY and SVGAGI. The V gene end was trimmed by 9 bases and the J gene end by 6 bases; junction bases not matched to a gene: 12. This sequence originates from a man between 40 and 49 years old with acute COVID-19. The sequencing sample was made of PBMCs or T cells enriched from blood (not recorded which). This sequence joins TRBV6-5 and TRBJ2-1; 9 bases align to TRBD2. The CDR3 coding sequence is TGTGCCAGTACAGTGAGCGGGAGGACGGGCAATGAGCAGTTCTTC. Translation: CASTVSGRTGNEQFF.